This is a list of T cell receptor beta chains from one sample in a study of shared clonotypes between healthy human individuals. Method: immunoSEQ multiplex PCR; TCRdb's copy keeps in-frame clones and lacks some. The sample has roughly 760,000 clones; under 80% are singletons. The sequenced material came from memory CD4+ T cells sorted from blood. These receptors were collected from a woman in her twenties or thirties in good health. Both conserved end residues are part of each CDR3. D genes are given only for firm matches. Size tells how often a clone was seen (once, few, many) or the class of an expanded clone, and some rows leave it out.

DNA: TGTGCCAGCAGTTTATCAGGGTATGGCTACACCTTC; CDR3: CASSLSGYGYTF; V: TRBV27; size: once; D: -; J: TRBJ1-2
DNA: TGTGCCAGCAGCTTACGTTCAGGAACCAGCACTCAATTCACAGATACGCAGTATTTT; CDR3: CASSLRSGTSTQFTDTQYF; V: TRBV7-2; size: many; D: -; J: TRBJ2-3
DNA: TGCGCCAGCAGCTCCGGGACTCGCTACGAGCAGTACTTC; CDR3: CASSSGTRYEQYF; V: TRBV5-1; size: -; D: -; J: TRBJ2-7
DNA: TGTGCCACCAGCAGAGATAGCGGGAGGGCGGAGACCCAGTACTTC; CDR3: CATSRDSGRAETQYF; V: TRBV15; size: -; D: TRBD2; J: TRBJ2-5
DNA: TGTGCCAGCAGTCCCCCTCACAGGGCAAGCAATCAGCCCCAGCATTTT; CDR3: CASSPPHRASNQPQHF; V: TRBV28; size: -; D: -; J: TRBJ1-5
DNA: TGTGCCAGCAGCCAATCGTCGGGGGGCAGGTCCTACGAGCAGTACTTC; CDR3: CASSQSSGGRSYEQYF; V: TRBV7-8; size: few; D: -; J: TRBJ2-7
DNA: TGTGCCAGCAGTGACGCCGGGAGGGCCACGGATACGCAGTATTTT; CDR3: CASSDAGRATDTQYF; V: TRBV6-1; size: -; D: TRBD2; J: TRBJ2-3
DNA: TGTGCCAGCAGTGAGTCGCCGGCAGATCAACAGCCCCAGCATTTT; CDR3: CASSESPADQQPQHF; V: TRBV2; size: once; D: -; J: TRBJ1-5
DNA: TGTGCCAGTAGTGTAGACCGGAGCTCTGGAAACACCATATATTTT; CDR3: CASSVDRSSGNTIYF; V: TRBV19; size: -; D: -; J: TRBJ1-3
DNA: TGTGCCAGCAGCTTAGCCCCGGATCTAGCCAAAAACATTCAGTACTTC; CDR3: CASSLAPDLAKNIQYF; V: TRBV7-2; size: few; D: -; J: TRBJ2-4
DNA: TGTGCCAGCAGTTTGACGGTTTTGGCGGGAGTTGGTACTAACAATGAGCAGTTCTTC; CDR3: CASSLTVLAGVGTNNEQFF; V: TRBV28; size: -; D: TRBD2; J: TRBJ2-1
DNA: TGCGCCAGCAGCTTGGAAGTACAAAACTATGGCTACACCTTC; CDR3: CASSLEVQNYGYTF; V: TRBV5-1; size: -; D: -; J: TRBJ1-2
DNA: TGCAGTGCTCCAGGGTTTGAGACCCAGTACTTC; CDR3: CSAPGFETQYF; V: TRBV20-1; size: many; D: -; J: TRBJ2-5
DNA: TGTGCCTGGAGTCCAGGGGATTACTACGAGCAGTACTTC; CDR3: CAWSPGDYYEQYF; V: TRBV30; size: -; D: -; J: TRBJ2-7